This T cell receptor beta chain was sequenced for a study of OX40 agonist ivuxolimab in advanced cancers. This CDR3 has 16 amino acids. Germline values: CDR1 SGHNT, CDR2 YYREEE (reference sequence). V lost 4 bases and J lost 9; bases outside the gene matches: 16. Here immunoSEQ multiplex PCR was the method, and the copy in TCRdb shows in-frame clones only, minus some. The table has about 83,000 clones, around 86% seen once. The count of this clone is one. The antigen remains undetermined. Study-level results: Doses of 0.1 to 3.0 mg/kg were accompanied by clonal expansion of CD4+ and CD8+ blood T cells by week 6.

The TCR was taken from an adult with an advanced solid tumor such as melanoma, head and neck, liver or kidney cancer. The rearrangement uses TRBV5-4 and TRBJ2-5; 9 bases align to TRBD2. Source: CD4+ or CD8+ T cells sorted from blood, taken in a trial of the OX40 agonist ivuxolimab. CDR3 nucleotides: TGTGCCAGCAGCGCCCTGACTAGCGGCTCACCTGGTTCCCAGTACTTC. Amino acid sequence: CASSALTSGSPGSQYF.